Listed below are T cell receptor beta chains from one sample, sequenced in a study of blood T cell repertoires in COVID-19. Measured with immunoSEQ multiplex PCR; TCRdb has only the in-frame clones, and not every one. Of around 160,000 clones in the sample, 84% were seen once. Sequenced input: peripheral blood. These receptors were collected from a human donor in a cohort sampled during active COVID-19. CDR3s leave out the opening cysteine and the closing phenylalanine or tryptophan. The order of the fields is J gene, V gene, CDR3 protein.

TRBJ2-1 | TRBV7-2 | ASSLWGGNEQF
TRBJ1-5 | TRBV29-1 | SVGDGATGQPQH
TRBJ2-4 | TRBV6-2/TRBV6-3 | ASGPSRLVMD
TRBJ1-2 | TRBV7-3 | ASSLTGRDYGYT
TRBJ1-4 | TRBV7-7 | ASSLSPQMGKLF
TRBJ1-2 | TRBV30 | AWRRDRVLRGYGYT
TRBJ2-5 | TRBV5-1 | ASSLGASGEETQY
TRBJ2-7 | TRBV5-8 | ASSEGLNLGYEQY
TRBJ2-7 | TRBV7-2 | ASSFQGYEQY
TRBJ2-5 | TRBV15 | ATSRDPSGGQETQY
TRBJ2-7 | TRBV18 | ASSRTPTYEQY
TRBJ1-2 | TRBV5-6 | ASSLVYPPGGYT
TRBJ2-5 | TRBV7-9 | ASSRKRSQETQY
TRBJ1-6 | TRBV5-1 | ASRSTTGPGNSPLH
TRBJ2-1 | TRBV2 | ASSGGTSGYNEQF
TRBJ2-1 | TRBV5-1 | ASSTGQGSNEQF
TRBJ2-2 | TRBV5-6 | ASSLQAGSGELF
TRBJ1-2 | TRBV5-8 | ASNSKGRAAPHYGYT
TRBJ1-5 | TRBV10-3 | AISDRAPDPQH
TRBJ2-3 | TRBV5-4 | ASSFQAGHRGDTQY
TRBJ1-1 | TRBV30 | AWSVHSAAAF
TRBJ2-7 | TRBV5-1 | ASSFEPGFEQY
TRBJ2-3 | TRBV24-1 | ATSDSGGDTQY
TRBJ2-1 | TRBV4-3 | ASSQEGWDRYNEQF
TRBJ1-2 | TRBV11-1 | ASSPLRGQFSYGYT
TRBJ1-5 | TRBV19 | ASNPRRISNQPQH
TRBJ2-1 | TRBV7-9 | ASSLGGGYNEQF
TRBJ1-2 | TRBV12-3/TRBV12-4 | ASSFLGGENT
TRBJ2-7 | TRBV6-5 | ASRAGQGREEQY
TRBJ2-7 | TRBV28 | ASSRDSNYEQY
TRBJ1-2 | TRBV7-8 | ASSLEVVGNYGYT
TRBJ1-2 | TRBV7-9 | ASSLEGSEGYT
TRBJ1-1 | TRBV4-3 | ASSRRVGNTEAF
TRBJ1-2 | TRBV6-2/TRBV6-3 | ASSYGHIYGYT
TRBJ1-5 | TRBV5-5 | ASSLGQISNQPQH
TRBJ1-2 | TRBV10-3 | AASGTTLEVDYGYT
TRBJ2-7 | TRBV29-1 | SSLEDRGYEQY
TRBJ1-1 | TRBV27 | ASSLVGTAGLEAF
TRBJ1-4 | TRBV7-9 | ASSFGFGEKLF
TRBJ1-5 | TRBV5-5 | ASSLSTFPNQPQH
TRBJ1-1 | TRBV6-5 | ASSTRGVPTEAF
TRBJ1-1 | TRBV18 | ASSLFRDREATEAF
TRBJ1-6 | TRBV9 | ASSVGTENSPLH
TRBJ2-4 | TRBV5-4 | ASSSGLKGDKNIQY
TRBJ1-1 | TRBV9 | ASSSGTGGYTEAF
TRBJ2-5 | TRBV4-1 | ASSQARGTQY
TRBJ2-3 | TRBV9 | ASSVDLAGPIDTQY
TRBJ1-1 | TRBV7-9 | ASRGKDRLNSEAF
TRBJ1-6 | TRBV27 | ASSKGSGGYNSPLH